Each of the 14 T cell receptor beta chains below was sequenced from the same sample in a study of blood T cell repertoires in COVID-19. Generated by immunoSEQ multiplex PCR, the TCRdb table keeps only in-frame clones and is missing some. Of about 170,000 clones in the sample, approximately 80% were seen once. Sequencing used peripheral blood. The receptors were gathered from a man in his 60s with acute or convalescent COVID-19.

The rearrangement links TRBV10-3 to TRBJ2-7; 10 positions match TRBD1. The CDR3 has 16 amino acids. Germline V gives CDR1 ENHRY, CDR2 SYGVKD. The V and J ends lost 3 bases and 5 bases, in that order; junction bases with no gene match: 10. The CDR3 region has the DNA TGTGCCATCAGTGACCCATCCGGGACAGGGGATGACGAGCAGTACTTC. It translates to CAISDPSGTGDDEQYF.

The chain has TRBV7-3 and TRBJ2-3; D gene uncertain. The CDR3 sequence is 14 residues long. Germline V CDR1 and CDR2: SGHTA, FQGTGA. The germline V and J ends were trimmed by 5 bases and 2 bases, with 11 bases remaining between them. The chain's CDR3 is CASSNRSFTDTQYF. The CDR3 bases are TGTGCCAGCAGCAACCGTAGTTTCACAGATACGCAGTATTTT.

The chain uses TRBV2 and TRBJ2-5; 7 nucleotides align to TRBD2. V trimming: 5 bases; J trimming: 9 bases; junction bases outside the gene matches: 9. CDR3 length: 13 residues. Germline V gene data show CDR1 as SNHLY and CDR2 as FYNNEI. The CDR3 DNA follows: TGTGCCAGCAGTTATCGACGGGAGGAGCCCCAGTACTTC. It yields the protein CASSYRREEPQYF.

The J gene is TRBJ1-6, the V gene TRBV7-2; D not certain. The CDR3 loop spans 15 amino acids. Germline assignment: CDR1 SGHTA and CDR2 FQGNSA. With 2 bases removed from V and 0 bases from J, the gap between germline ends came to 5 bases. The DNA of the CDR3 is TGTGCCAGCAGCTTATTATCCTCCTATAATTCACCCCTCCACTTT. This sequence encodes CASSLLSSYNSPLHF.

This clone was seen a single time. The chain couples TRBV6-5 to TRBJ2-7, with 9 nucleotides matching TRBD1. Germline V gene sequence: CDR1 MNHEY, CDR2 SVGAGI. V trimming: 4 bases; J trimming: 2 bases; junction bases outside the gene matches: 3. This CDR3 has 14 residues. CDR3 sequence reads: CASSFDRGAYEQYF. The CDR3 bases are TGTGCCAGCAGTTTCGACAGGGGGGCCTACGAGCAGTACTTC.

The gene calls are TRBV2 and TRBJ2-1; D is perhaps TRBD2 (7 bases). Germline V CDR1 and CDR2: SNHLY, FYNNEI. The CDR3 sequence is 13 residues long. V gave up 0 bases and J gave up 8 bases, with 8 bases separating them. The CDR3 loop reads CASSEAGGHEQFF. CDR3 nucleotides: TGTGCCAGCAGTGAAGCGGGGGGGCATGAGCAGTTCTTC.

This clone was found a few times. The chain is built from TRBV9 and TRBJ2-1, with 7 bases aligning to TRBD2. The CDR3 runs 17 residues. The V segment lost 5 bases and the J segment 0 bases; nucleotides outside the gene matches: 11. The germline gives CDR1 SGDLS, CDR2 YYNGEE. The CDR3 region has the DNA TGTGCCAGCAGTTCCCCCGCGGGGGTAAGCTCCTACAATGAGCAGTTCTTC. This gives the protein CASSSPAGVSSYNEQFF. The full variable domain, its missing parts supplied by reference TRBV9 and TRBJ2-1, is DSGVTQTPKHLITATGQRVTLRCSPRSGDLSVYWYQQSLDQGLQFLIQYYNGEERAKGNILERFSAQQFPDLHSELNLSSLELGDSALYFCASSSPAGVSSYNEQFFGPGTRLTVL.

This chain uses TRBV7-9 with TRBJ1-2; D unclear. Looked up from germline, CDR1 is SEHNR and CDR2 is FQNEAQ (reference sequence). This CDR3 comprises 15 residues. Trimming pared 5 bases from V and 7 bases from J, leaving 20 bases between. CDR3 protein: CASSTYQVGGRGYTF. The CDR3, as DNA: TGTGCCAGCAGCACCTATCAGGTGGGAGGCCGTGGCTACACCTTC.

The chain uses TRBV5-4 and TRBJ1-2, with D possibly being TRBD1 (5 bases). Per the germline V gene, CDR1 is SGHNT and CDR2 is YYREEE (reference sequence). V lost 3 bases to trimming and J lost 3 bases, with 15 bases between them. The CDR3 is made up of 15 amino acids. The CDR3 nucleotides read TGTGCCAGCAGCTCCTTTCTGACAGAATACTATGGCTACACCTTC. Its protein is CASSSFLTEYYGYTF.

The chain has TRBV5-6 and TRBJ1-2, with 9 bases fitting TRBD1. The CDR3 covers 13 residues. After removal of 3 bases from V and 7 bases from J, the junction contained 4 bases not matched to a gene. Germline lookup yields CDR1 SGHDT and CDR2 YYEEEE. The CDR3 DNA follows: TGTGCCAGCAGCTGGGACAGGGAGGGTGGCTACACCTTC. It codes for CASSWDREGGYTF.

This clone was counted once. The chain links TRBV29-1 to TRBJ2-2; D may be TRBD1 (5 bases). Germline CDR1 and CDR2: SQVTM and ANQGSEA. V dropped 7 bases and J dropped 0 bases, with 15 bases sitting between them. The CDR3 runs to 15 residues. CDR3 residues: CSALKTAPNTGELFF. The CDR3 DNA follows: TGCAGCGCCCTGAAGACAGCTCCGAACACCGGGGAGCTGTTTTTT.

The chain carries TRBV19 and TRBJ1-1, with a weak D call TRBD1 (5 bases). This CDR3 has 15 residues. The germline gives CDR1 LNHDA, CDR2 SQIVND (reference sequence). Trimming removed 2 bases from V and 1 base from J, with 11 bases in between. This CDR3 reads CASSIIGGTNTEAFF. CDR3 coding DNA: TGTGCCAGTAGTATAATCGGGGGGACGAACACTGAAGCTTTCTTT.

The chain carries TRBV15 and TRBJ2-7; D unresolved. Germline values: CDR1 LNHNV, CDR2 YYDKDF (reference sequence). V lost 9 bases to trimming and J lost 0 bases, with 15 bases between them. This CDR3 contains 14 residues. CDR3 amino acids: CATSPRLNSYEQYF. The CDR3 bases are TGTGCCACTAGCCCCCGACTGAACTCCTACGAGCAGTACTTC.

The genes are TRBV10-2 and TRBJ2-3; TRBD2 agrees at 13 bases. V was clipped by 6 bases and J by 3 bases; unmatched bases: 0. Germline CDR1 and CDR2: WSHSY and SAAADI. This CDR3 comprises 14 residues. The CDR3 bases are TGCGCCAGCAGGGGACTAGCGGGGACAGATACGCAGTATTTT. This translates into CASRGLAGTDTQYF.